Following are 26 T cell receptor beta chains from one sample sequenced in a study of blood T cell repertoires in COVID-19. Some clones are missing from TCRdb's copy, which holds only in-frame ones; the method was immunoSEQ multiplex PCR. This sample has approximately 56,000 clones, with roughly 86% found just once. Sequences were obtained from peripheral blood. Receptors were obtained from an older man with active or convalescent COVID-19.

The rearrangement uses TRBV5-1 and TRBJ1-6; 11 nucleotides agree with TRBD1. The CDR3 spans 16 residues. CDR1 is SGHRS and CDR2 is YFSETQ in the germline V gene. V trimming: 2 bases; J trimming: 8 bases; junction bases outside the gene matches: 6. CDR3 DNA: TGCGCCAGCAGCTTCGGACAGGGGGCGAGTTATTCACCCCTCCACTTT. It codes for CASSFGQGASYSPLHF.

This chain connects TRBV5-5 to TRBJ2-2, with TRBD1 identical over 7 bases. J was trimmed by 1 base and V by 3 bases; bases with no gene match: 3. The CDR3 sequence is 15 residues long. Per germline, CDR1 SGHKS and CDR2 YYEKEE (reference sequence). CDR3 DNA sequence: TGTGCCAGCAGCTCGACAGGGTTGAACACCGGGGAGCTGTTTTTT. Its translation: CASSSTGLNTGELFF.

The chain is built from TRBV5-1 and TRBJ2-3, with 10 bases identical to TRBD2. This CDR3 is 15 amino acids long. The germline V gene encodes CDR1 SGHRS and CDR2 YFSETQ. With 4 bases clipped from V and 9 bases from J, the junction kept 11 bases outside the gene matches. The CDR3 nucleotides are TGCGCCAGCAGCCTCACTAGCGGGACTGTGGGGACGCAGTATTTT. As protein: CASSLTSGTVGTQYF. The full variable domain, in which reference TRBV5-1 and TRBJ2-3 provide the parts outside the CDR3, is KAGVTQTPRYLIKTRGQQVTLSCSPISGHRSVSWYQQTPGQGLQFLFEYFSETQRNKGNFPGRFSGRQFSNSRSEMNVSTLELGDSALYLCASSLTSGTVGTQYFGPGTRLTVL.

This chain connects TRBV7-2 to TRBJ2-2; TRBD2 matches at 12 bases. V was pared by 5 bases and J by 4 bases, with 2 bases of the junction left unmatched. Germline V gives CDR1 SGHTA, CDR2 FQGNSA. This CDR3 is 15 amino acids long. CDR3 residues: CASSLTSGSTGELFF. The DNA of the CDR3 is TGTGCCAGCAGCCTGACTAGCGGGAGCACCGGGGAGCTGTTTTTT.

This sequence joins TRBV6-5 and TRBJ1-1; TRBD1 is a possible D gene (5 bases). The V and J ends lost 7 bases and 1 base respectively, with 13 bases between them. Germline assignment: CDR1 MNHEY and CDR2 SVGAGI. This CDR3 is 14 amino acids long. Here the CDR3 DNA reads TGTGCCAGCAATACCCTGGGGGGGAACACTGAAGCTTTCTTT. It specifies CASNTLGGNTEAFF.

The V gene is TRBV7-2, the J gene TRBJ2-7; TRBD2 is a possible D gene (6 bases). The germline V and J ends were trimmed by 3 bases and 2 bases, with 11 bases remaining between them. CDR3 size: 14 residues. Germline V gene lookup returns CDR1 SGHTA and CDR2 FQGNSA. For the CDR3, the DNA is TGTGCCAGCAGCTTTAGCGGTTCTACCTACGAGCAGTACTTC. Its protein is CASSFSGSTYEQYF.

This clone was picked up one time. This sequence joins TRBV7-2 and TRBJ2-7, with 7 positions matching TRBD1. The V and J ends lost 7 bases and 1 base, in that order; junction bases with no gene match: 7. The germline CDR1 and CDR2 sequences are SGHTA and FQGNSA. There are 14 residues in the CDR3. CDR3 DNA: TGTGCCAGCACCTCGGGGACAGCTTCCTACGAGCAGTACTTC. This sequence encodes CASTSGTASYEQYF.

This chain joins TRBV7-2 and TRBJ2-7; possible D gene TRBD2, 6 bases. The germline V and J ends were trimmed by 1 base and 6 bases, with 10 bases remaining between them. Germline V gives CDR1 SGHTA, CDR2 FQGNSA. The CDR3 sequence is 13 residues long. The CDR3 here is CASSLVRGGEQYF. CDR3 coding DNA: TGTGCCAGCAGCTTAGTCCGGGGAGGCGAGCAGTACTTC.

The chain links TRBV2 to TRBJ1-5; tentatively, D is TRBD1 (6 bases). The germline CDR1 and CDR2 sequences are SNHLY and FYNNEI. The ends were cut back, 9 bases at V and 7 bases at J, with 19 bases in the middle. CDR3 length equals 14 residues. CDR3 in amino acids: CASGQGGRDQPQHF. CDR3 nucleotides: TGTGCCAGTGGGCAAGGGGGGAGGGACCAGCCCCAGCATTTT.

The rearrangement uses TRBV9 and TRBJ2-3; D perhaps matches TRBD1 (5 bases). Per the germline V gene, CDR1 is SGDLS and CDR2 is YYNGEE. Trimming removed 3 bases from V and 4 bases from J, with 15 bases in between. The CDR3 loop spans 15 amino acids. As DNA, the CDR3 is TGTGCCAGCAGCGAGGATCCCAGGGTCTCAGATACGCAGTATTTT. Translating gives CASSEDPRVSDTQYF.

This clone was counted only a few times. The chain uses TRBV7-9 and TRBJ1-1, with 7 positions matching TRBD1. The trim removed 10 bases at V and 1 base at J, leaving 6 bases unmatched. Looked up from germline, CDR1 is SEHNR and CDR2 is FQNEAQ (reference sequence). There are 13 residues in the CDR3. This chain's CDR3 is CATNRGSNTEAFF. CDR3 DNA sequence: TGTGCCACAAACAGGGGCTCGAACACTGAAGCTTTCTTT.

V gene TRBV9 combines with J gene TRBJ2-5, with 12 bases matching TRBD2. V was clipped by 0 bases and J by 1 base; unmatched bases: 7. Germline CDR1 and CDR2: SGDLS and YYNGEE. CDR3 length equals 18 residues. The CDR3 sequence is CASSVVASGGGSQETQYF. The CDR3 DNA sequence: TGTGCCAGCAGCGTAGTGGCTAGCGGGGGGGGTTCCCAAGAGACCCAGTACTTC.

This chain uses TRBV20-1 with TRBJ2-7; possible D gene TRBD1, 6 bases. The CDR3 extends over 11 amino acids. Trimming shortened V by 5 bases and J by 7 bases, and 12 bases separated the two germline ends. Germline V gives CDR1 DFQATT, CDR2 SNEGSKA (reference sequence). The CDR3: CSASQGPEQYF. In nucleotides, the CDR3 is TGCAGTGCTTCACAGGGTCCTGAGCAGTACTTC.

This chain connects TRBV25-1 to TRBJ1-1; 9 bases are shared with TRBD1. CDR3 length: 13 residues. Per germline, CDR1 MGHDK and CDR2 SYGVNS. Trimming removed 8 bases from V and 6 bases from J; junction bases left unmatched: 7. The CDR3 sequence is CASAKRQGAEAFF. The DNA of the CDR3 is TGTGCCAGCGCAAAGAGACAGGGGGCTGAAGCTTTCTTT.

The rearrangement uses TRBV2 and TRBJ2-3; 9 positions match TRBD1. The germline V gene has CDR1 SNHLY and CDR2 FYNNEI. Trimming took 4 bases from V and 2 from J; bases not matched to a gene: 7. CDR3 length: 16 residues. CDR3 protein: CASSGGQGGFTDTQYF. The CDR3 DNA follows: TGTGCCAGCAGTGGGGGACAGGGAGGGTTCACAGATACGCAGTATTTT.

The J gene is TRBJ1-3, the V gene TRBV13, with no clear D. The CDR3 length is 14 residues. V was clipped by 8 bases and J by 2 bases, with 13 bases between them. Germline V gene sequence: CDR1 PRHDT, CDR2 FYEKMQ (reference sequence). CDR3 coding DNA: TGTGCCAGCCAGTCCGAGGCGACTGGAAACACCATATATTTT. Amino acid sequence: CASQSEATGNTIYF. The variable domain in full, with the rest retrieved from reference TRBV13 and TRBJ1-3, is AAGVIQSPRHLIKEKRETATLKCYPIPRHDTVYWYQQGPGQDPQFLISFYEKMQSDKGSIPDRFSAQQFSDYHSELNMSSLELGDSALYFCASQSEATGNTIYFGEGSWLTVV.

The J gene is TRBJ1-3, the V gene TRBV6-5, with D possibly matching TRBD1 (5 bases). V lost 6 bases, J lost 2 bases, and 11 bases lay in between. The germline gives CDR1 MNHEY, CDR2 SVGAGI. The CDR3 has 14 amino acids. CDR3: CASRSTGTGNTIYF. In DNA, the CDR3 is TGTGCCAGCAGGTCCACAGGAACTGGAAACACCATATATTTT.

The rearrangement uses TRBV30 and TRBJ2-7; 7 positions agree with TRBD1. The CDR3 contains 15 residues. The germline gives CDR1 GTSNPN, CDR2 SVGIG (reference sequence). V shed 0 bases and J 3 bases; nucleotides not matched to a gene: 8. In DNA form, the CDR3 reads TGTGCCTGGAGTGTACGGAGGACAGGAAGCTACGAGCAGTACTTC. It codes for CAWSVRRTGSYEQYF. Together with reference TRBV30 and TRBJ2-7, the CDR3 gives the full variable domain: SQTIHQWPATLVQPVGSPLSLECTVEGTSNPNLYWYRQAAGRGLQLLFYSVGIGQISSEVPQNLSASRPQDRQFILSSKKLLLSDSGFYLCAWSVRRTGSYEQYFGPGTRLTVT.

CDR3 DNA sequence: TGTGCCAGCAGCGTTTGGGACTCCGACTCTGGAAACACCATATATTTT. Translation: CASSVWDSDSGNTIYF. This chain uses TRBV9 with TRBJ1-3; TRBD1 is a possible D gene (5 bases). The CDR3 is 16 residues long. V dropped 2 bases and J dropped 0 bases, with 12 bases sitting between them. The germline gives CDR1 SGDLS, CDR2 YYNGEE.

The chain recombines TRBV28 with TRBJ2-7; D gene unclear. Between the trimmed V and J ends, which lost 3 bases and 2 bases, there was a span of 5 bases. The CDR3 loop spans 12 amino acids. Per the germline V gene, CDR1 is MDHEN and CDR2 is SYDVKM. CDR3 sequence reads: CASSFSPYEQYF. In DNA form, the CDR3 reads TGTGCCAGCAGTTTCAGTCCCTACGAGCAGTACTTC.

This chain connects TRBV3-1 (or the pseudogene TRBV3-2) to TRBJ2-5; D might be TRBD2 (5 bases). Germline assignment: CDR1 LGHDT and CDR2 YNNKEL (reference sequence). This CDR3 has 13 residues. The V end was cut by 3 bases, the J end by 5 bases, with 10 bases between. CDR3 loop: CASSHASLETQYF. The CDR3 DNA sequence: TGTGCCAGCAGCCACGCTAGCTTGGAGACCCAGTACTTC.

This clone was detected only once. The chain employs TRBV5-4 and TRBJ2-2; 8 positions match TRBD1. The CDR3 runs to 20 residues. The V segment lost 0 bases and the J segment 5 bases; nucleotides outside the gene matches: 18. Germline lookup yields CDR1 SGHNT and CDR2 YYREEE (reference sequence). CDR3: CASSLAGPRRQGASTGELFF. Written as DNA, the CDR3 is TGTGCCAGCAGCTTGGCCGGCCCCCGAAGGCAGGGGGCTAGTACCGGGGAGCTGTTTTTT. Together with reference TRBV5-4 and TRBJ2-2, the CDR3 gives the full variable domain: ETGVTQSPTHLIKTRGQQVTLRCSSQSGHNTVSWYQQALGQGPQFIFQYYREEENGRGNFPPRFSGLQFPNYSSELNVNALELDDSALYLCASSLAGPRRQGASTGELFFGEGSRLTVL.

The rearrangement links TRBV5-4 to TRBJ1-1, with 7 bases matching TRBD1. The CDR3 length is 17 residues. The V segment lost 6 bases and the J segment 0 bases; nucleotides outside the gene matches: 14. Per the germline V gene, CDR1 is SGHNT and CDR2 is YYREEE (reference sequence). CDR3 protein: CASTDQGQSKLNTEAFF. CDR3 sequence (DNA): TGTGCCAGCACCGACCAGGGACAGAGTAAATTGAACACTGAAGCTTTCTTT.

The rearrangement links TRBV30 to TRBJ2-3; 9 nucleotides align to TRBD2. V was pared by 3 bases and J by 2 bases, with 6 bases of the junction left unmatched. This CDR3 has 15 residues. CDR1 and CDR2 from the germline V gene are GTSNPN and SVGIG (reference sequence). The DNA for the CDR3 is TGTGCCTGGAGAAATAGCGGGGGTCTCACAGATACGCAGTATTTT. Its protein is CAWRNSGGLTDTQYF.

The chain combines TRBV30 with TRBJ1-2, with 9 bases that match TRBD1. Germline V gives CDR1 GTSNPN, CDR2 SVGIG (reference sequence). The CDR3 loop spans 15 amino acids. With V trimmed by 0 bases and J by 2 bases, 4 bases remained unmatched. CDR3 sequence: CAWSVLGTGNYGYTF. The CDR3 coding sequence is TGTGCCTGGAGTGTACTCGGGACAGGGAACTATGGCTACACCTTC. The variable domain in full, with the rest retrieved from reference TRBV30 and TRBJ1-2, is SQTIHQWPATLVQPVGSPLSLECTVEGTSNPNLYWYRQAAGRGLQLLFYSVGIGQISSEVPQNLSASRPQDRQFILSSKKLLLSDSGFYLCAWSVLGTGNYGYTFGSGTRLTVV.

The gene calls are TRBV4-1 and TRBJ1-5; 7 bases align to TRBD1. From germline, CDR1 is MGHRA and CDR2 YSYEKL. V dropped 4 bases and J dropped 1; count of bases not matched to a gene: 10. The length of the CDR3 is 17 residues. This CDR3 reads CASSPRPDRESNQPQHF. The CDR3 region has the DNA TGCGCCAGCAGCCCCCGGCCTGACAGGGAAAGCAATCAGCCCCAGCATTTT.